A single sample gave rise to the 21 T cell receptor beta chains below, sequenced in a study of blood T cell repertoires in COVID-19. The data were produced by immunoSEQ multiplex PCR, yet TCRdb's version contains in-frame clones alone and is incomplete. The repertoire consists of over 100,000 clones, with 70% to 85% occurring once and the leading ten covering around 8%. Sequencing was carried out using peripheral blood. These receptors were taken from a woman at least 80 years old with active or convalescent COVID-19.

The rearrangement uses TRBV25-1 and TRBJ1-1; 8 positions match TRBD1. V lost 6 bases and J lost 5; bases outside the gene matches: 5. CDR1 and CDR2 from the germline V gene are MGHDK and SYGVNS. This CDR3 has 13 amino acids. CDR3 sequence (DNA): TGTGCCAGCAGGACAGGGGTTGGTACTGAAGCTTTCTTT. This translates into CASRTGVGTEAFF.

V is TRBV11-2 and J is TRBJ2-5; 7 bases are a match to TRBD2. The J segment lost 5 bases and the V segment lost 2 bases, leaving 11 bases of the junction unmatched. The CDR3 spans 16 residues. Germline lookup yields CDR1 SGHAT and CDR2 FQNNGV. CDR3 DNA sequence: TGTGCCAGCAGCTTACTCCTAGGGGAGGGCGGGGAGACCCAGTACTTC. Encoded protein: CASSLLLGEGGETQYF.

The CDR3 is CASLQGAFGDTQYF. CDR3 nucleotides: TGTGCCAGCCTACAGGGGGCTTTCGGGGATACGCAGTATTTT. This sequence joins TRBV7-9 and TRBJ2-3, with 9 bases aligning to TRBD1. Trimming at V came to 8 bases and at J to 6 bases, leaving 9 bases not matched to a gene. The CDR3 is 14 amino acids. Germline loops: CDR1 SEHNR, CDR2 FQNEAQ (reference sequence).

The CDR3 loop reads CASRPDRRTGTRPTIEQFF. The CDR3 coding sequence is TGTGCCAGTAGACCGGACCGTCGGACCGGGACTAGACCTACAATTGAGCAGTTCTTC. The chain links TRBV19 to TRBJ2-1; 8 nucleotides line up with TRBD2. Per the germline V gene, CDR1 is LNHDA and CDR2 is SQIVND (reference sequence). This CDR3 region has 19 residues. The junction had 25 bases not matched to a gene; V was cut back by 6 bases and J by 9 bases.

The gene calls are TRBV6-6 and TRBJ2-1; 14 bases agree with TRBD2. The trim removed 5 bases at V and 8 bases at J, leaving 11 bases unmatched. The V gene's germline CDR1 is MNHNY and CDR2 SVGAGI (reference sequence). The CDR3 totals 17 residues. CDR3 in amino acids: CASSRRLAGGSGDEQFF. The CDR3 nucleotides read TGTGCCAGCAGTCGCCGACTAGCGGGAGGGTCGGGGGATGAGCAGTTCTTC.

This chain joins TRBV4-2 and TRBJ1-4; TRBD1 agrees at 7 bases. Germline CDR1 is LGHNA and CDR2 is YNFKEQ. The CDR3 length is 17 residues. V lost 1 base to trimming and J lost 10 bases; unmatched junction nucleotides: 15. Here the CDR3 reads CASSQAHIDREAGKLFF. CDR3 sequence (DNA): TGTGCCAGCAGCCAAGCTCATATAGACAGGGAGGCGGGAAAACTGTTTTTT.

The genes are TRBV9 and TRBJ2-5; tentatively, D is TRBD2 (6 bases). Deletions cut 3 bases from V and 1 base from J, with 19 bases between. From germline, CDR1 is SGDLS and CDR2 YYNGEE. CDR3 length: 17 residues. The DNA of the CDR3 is TGTGCCAGCAGCGCCCCTCGGGGGAATATGGCCCAAGAGACCCAGTACTTC. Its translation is CASSAPRGNMAQETQYF.

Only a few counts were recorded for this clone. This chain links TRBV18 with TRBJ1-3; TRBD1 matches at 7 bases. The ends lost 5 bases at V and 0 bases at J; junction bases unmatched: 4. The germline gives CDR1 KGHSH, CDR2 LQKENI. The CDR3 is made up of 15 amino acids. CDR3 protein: CASSGDRASGNTIYF. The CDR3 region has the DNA TGTGCCAGCTCAGGTGACAGGGCCTCTGGAAACACCATATATTTT.

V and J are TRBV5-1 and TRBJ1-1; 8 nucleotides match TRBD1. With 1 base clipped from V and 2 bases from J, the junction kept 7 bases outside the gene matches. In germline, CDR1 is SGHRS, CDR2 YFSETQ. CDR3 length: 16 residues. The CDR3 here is CASSLSTDRVNTEAFF. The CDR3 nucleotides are TGCGCCAGCAGCTTGTCCACGGACAGGGTTAACACTGAAGCTTTCTTT.

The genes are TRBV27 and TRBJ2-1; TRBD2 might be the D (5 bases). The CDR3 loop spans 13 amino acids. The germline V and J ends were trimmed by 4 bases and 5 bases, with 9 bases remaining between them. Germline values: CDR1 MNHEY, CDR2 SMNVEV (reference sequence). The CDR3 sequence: CASSSSGNNEQFF. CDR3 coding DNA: TGTGCCAGCAGTTCAAGCGGAAACAATGAGCAGTTCTTC.

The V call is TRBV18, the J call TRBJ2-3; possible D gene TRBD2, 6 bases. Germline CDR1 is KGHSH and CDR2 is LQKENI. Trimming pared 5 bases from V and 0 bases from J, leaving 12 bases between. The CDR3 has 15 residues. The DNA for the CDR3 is TGTGCCAGCTCATCTCCGGGACTTAGCACAGATACGCAGTATTTT. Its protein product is CASSSPGLSTDTQYF.

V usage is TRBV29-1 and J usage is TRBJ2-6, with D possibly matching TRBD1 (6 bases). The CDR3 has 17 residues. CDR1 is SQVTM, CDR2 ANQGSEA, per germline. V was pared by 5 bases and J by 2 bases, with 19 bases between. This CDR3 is CSVPLTQGGTGANVLTF. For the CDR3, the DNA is TGCAGCGTTCCGCTGACACAGGGCGGCACTGGGGCCAACGTCCTGACTTTC.

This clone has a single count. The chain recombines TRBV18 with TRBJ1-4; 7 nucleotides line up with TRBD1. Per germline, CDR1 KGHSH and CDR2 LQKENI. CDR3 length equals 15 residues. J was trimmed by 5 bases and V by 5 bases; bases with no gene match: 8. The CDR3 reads CASSEPGQWNEKLFF. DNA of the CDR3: TGTGCCAGCTCAGAACCGGGACAGTGGAATGAAAAACTGTTTTTT.

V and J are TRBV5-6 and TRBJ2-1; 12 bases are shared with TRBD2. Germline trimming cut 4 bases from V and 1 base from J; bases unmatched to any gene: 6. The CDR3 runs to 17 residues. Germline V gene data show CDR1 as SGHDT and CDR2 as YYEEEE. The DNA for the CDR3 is TGTGCCAGCAGCGTAGGGACTAGCGGGCGATCCTACAATGAGCAGTTCTTC. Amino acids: CASSVGTSGRSYNEQFF.

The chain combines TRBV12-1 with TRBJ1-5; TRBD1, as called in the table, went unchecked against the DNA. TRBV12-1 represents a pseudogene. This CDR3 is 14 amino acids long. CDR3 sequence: CASSPGGANQPQHF. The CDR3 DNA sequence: TGTGCCAGCAGCCCAGGGGGCGCTAATCAGCCCCAGCATTTT.

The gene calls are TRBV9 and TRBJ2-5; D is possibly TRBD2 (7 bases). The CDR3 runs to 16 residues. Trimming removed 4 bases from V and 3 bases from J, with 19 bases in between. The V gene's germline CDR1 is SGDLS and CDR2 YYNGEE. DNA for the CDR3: TGTGCCAGCAGCATTCCCCGGTCGGGGGGCGAAGAGACCCAGTACTTC. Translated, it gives CASSIPRSGGEETQYF. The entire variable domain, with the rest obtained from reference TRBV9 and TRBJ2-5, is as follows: DSGVTQTPKHLITATGQRVTLRCSPRSGDLSVYWYQQSLDQGLQFLIQYYNGEERAKGNILERFSAQQFPDLHSELNLSSLELGDSALYFCASSIPRSGGEETQYFGPGTRLLVL.

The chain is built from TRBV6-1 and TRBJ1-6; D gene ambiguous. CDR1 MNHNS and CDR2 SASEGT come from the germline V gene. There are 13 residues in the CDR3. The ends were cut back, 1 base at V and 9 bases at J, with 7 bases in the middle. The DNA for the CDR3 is TGTGCCAGCAGTGAAGTTCGGGGTTCACCCCTCCACTTT. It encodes CASSEVRGSPLHF.

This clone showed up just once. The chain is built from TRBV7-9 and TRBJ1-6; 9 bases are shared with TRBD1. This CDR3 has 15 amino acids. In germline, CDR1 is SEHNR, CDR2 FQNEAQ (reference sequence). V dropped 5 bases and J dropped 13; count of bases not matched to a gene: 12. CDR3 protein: CASSNSGTGFSPLHF. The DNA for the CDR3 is TGTGCCAGCAGCAACTCCGGGACAGGGTTTTCGCCCCTCCACTTT. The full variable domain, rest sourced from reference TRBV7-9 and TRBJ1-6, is DTGVSQNPRHKITKRGQNVTFRCDPISEHNRLYWYRQTLGQGPEFLTYFQNEAQLEKSRLLSDRFSAERPKGSFSTLEIQRTEQGDSAMYLCASSNSGTGFSPLHFGNGTRLTVT.

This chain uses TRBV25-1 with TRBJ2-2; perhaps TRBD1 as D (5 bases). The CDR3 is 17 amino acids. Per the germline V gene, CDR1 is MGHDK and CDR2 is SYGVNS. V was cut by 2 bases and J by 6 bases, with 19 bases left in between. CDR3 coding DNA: TGTGCCAGCAGTGAAACCCAGGGAAGTTGGGATTCCGGGGAGCTGTTTTTT. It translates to CASSETQGSWDSGELFF.

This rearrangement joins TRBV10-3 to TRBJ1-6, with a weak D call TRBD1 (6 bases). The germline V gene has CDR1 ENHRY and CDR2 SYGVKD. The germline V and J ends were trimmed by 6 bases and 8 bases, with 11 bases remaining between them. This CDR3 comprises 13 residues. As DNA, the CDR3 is TGTGCCATCAGACAGGGCGGTGATTCACCCCTCCACTTT. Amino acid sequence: CAIRQGGDSPLHF.

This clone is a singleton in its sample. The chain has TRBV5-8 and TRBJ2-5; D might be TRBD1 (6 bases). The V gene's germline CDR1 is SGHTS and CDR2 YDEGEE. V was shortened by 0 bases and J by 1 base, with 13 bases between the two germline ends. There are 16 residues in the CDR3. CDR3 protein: CASSLGDTGIQETQYF. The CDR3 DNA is TGTGCCAGCAGCTTGGGAGACACAGGGATCCAAGAGACCCAGTACTTC. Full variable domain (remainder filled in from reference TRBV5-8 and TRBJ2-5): EAGVTQSPTHLIKTRGQQATLRCSPISGHTSVYWYQQALGLGLQFLLWYDEGEERNRGNFPPRFSGRQFPNYSSELNVNALELEDSALYLCASSLGDTGIQETQYFGPGTRLLVL.